The T cell receptor (beta chain) under discussion was sequenced for a study of blood T cell repertoires in COVID-19. This clone has only a few counts. Using immunoSEQ multiplex PCR, the repertoire was profiled, and TCRdb retains in-frame clones only, with some absent. Of around 250,000 clones in the sample, 90% were seen once. Patients of the Seattle cohort, enrolled during active infection, were followed longitudinally. Germline V gene lookup returns CDR1 LNHDA and CDR2 SQIVND (reference sequence). The length of the CDR3 is 13 residues. V was clipped by 3 bases and J by 4 bases, with 9 bases between them.

The chain has TRBV19 and TRBJ1-1; possibly TRBD1 for D (6 bases). The sequence came from a woman aged 55 to 70 with COVID-19, enrolled during active disease. Source material: peripheral blood. CDR3: CASSIQGFTEAFF. In DNA form, the CDR3 reads TGTGCCAGTAGTATCCAGGGGTTCACTGAAGCTTTCTTT.